The entry below describes one T cell receptor beta chain. The data originate from a study of blood T cell repertoires in COVID-19. Study-wide background: Specimens from acute and convalescent COVID-19 originated in the United States, Italy and Spain.

Per the original data handling: Amplified reference gene primers provided the basis for estimating nucleated cell counts. Sequencing was performed with immunoSEQ multiplex PCR; in TCRdb, only in-frame clones are kept and a portion is missing. V and J calls and clone size are those listed in that table; D and trimming were worked out from the DNA. The data contain over 250,000 clones, roughly 90% of them singletons. The CDR3 runs to 14 residues. Germline V gene data show CDR1 as LGHNT and CDR2 as FRNRAP. Between the trimmed V and J ends, which lost 6 bases and 3 bases, there was a span of 14 bases. The sequence derives from a woman aged 55-70 years who had recovered from COVID-19. Sequencing input: PBMCs or T cells enriched from blood (not recorded which). The chain employs TRBV12-5 and TRBJ1-2; D is perhaps TRBD1 (6 bases). The CDR3 spells CASGGGPGYYGYTF. The CDR3 nucleotides read TGTGCTAGTGGCGGGGGGCCGGGTTACTATGGCTACACCTTC.